This T cell receptor beta chain was retrieved from a study of T cell responses to AZD1222 COVID-19 vaccine. Sequencing was performed with immunoSEQ multiplex PCR; in TCRdb, only in-frame clones are kept and a portion is missing. The sample consists of about 99,000 clones, approximately 90% of them appearing once. The source material was peripheral blood, sampled on day 0 of AZD1222 vaccination. The TCR sequence derives from an adult in good health.

CDR3 sequence reads: CAIQGTGYPGANVLTF. The CDR3 nucleotides are TGTGCCATCCAGGGGACAGGGTATCCAGGGGCCAACGTCCTGACTTTC. The chain uses TRBV10-3 and TRBJ2-6; 9 nucleotides line up with TRBD1. CDR3 size: 16 residues. Germline V gives CDR1 ENHRY, CDR2 SYGVKD. The V and J ends lost 8 bases and 4 bases, in that order; junction bases with no gene match: 9.